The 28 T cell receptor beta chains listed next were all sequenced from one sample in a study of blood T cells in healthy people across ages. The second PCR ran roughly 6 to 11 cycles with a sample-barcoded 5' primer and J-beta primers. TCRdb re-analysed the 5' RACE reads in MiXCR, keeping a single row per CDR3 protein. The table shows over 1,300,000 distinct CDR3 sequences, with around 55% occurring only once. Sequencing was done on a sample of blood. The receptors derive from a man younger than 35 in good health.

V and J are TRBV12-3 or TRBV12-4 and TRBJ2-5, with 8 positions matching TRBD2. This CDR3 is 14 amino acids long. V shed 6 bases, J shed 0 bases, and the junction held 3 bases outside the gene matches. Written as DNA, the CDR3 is TGTGCCAGCAGACAACTAGCGGACCAAGAGACCCAGTACTTC. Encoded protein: CASRQLADQETQYF.

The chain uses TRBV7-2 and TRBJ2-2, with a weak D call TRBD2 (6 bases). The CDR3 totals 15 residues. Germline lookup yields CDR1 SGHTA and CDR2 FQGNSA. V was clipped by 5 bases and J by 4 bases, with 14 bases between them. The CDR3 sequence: CASSPRRAPTGELFF. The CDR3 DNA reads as TGTGCCAGCAGCCCCAGGAGGGCTCCCACCGGGGAGCTGTTTTTT.

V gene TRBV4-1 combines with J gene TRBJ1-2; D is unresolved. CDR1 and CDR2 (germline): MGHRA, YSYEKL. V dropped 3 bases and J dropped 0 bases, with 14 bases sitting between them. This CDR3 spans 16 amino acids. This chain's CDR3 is CASSHPGDASNYGYTF. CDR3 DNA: TGCGCCAGCAGCCACCCTGGAGACGCGTCTAACTATGGCTACACCTTC.

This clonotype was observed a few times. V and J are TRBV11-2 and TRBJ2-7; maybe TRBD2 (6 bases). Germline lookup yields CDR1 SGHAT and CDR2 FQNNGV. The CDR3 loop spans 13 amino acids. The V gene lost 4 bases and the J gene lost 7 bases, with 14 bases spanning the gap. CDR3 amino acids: CASSSTSSGEQYF. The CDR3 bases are TGTGCCAGCAGCTCGACTAGTTCGGGGGAGCAGTACTTC.

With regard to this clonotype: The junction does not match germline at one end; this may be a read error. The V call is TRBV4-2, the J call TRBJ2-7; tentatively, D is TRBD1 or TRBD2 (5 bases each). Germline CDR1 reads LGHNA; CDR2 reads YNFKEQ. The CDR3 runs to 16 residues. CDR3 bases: TGTACCAGCAGCCAAGATAGTGGGGCGGGCCACTACGAGCAGTACTTC. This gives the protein CTSSQDSGAGHYEQYF.

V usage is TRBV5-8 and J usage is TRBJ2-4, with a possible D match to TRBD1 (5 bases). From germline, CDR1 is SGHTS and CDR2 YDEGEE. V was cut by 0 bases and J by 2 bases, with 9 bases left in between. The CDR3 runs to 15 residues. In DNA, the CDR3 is TGTGCCAGCAGCTTGGGCCAGGGCACCAAAAACATTCAGTACTTC. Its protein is CASSLGQGTKNIQYF.

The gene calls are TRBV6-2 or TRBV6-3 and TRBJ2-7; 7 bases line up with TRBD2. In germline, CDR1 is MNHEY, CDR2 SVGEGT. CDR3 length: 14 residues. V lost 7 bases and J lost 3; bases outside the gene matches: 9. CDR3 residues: CASISGKVVYEQYF. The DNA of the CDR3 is TGTGCCAGCATAAGCGGGAAGGTGGTCTACGAGCAGTACTTC.

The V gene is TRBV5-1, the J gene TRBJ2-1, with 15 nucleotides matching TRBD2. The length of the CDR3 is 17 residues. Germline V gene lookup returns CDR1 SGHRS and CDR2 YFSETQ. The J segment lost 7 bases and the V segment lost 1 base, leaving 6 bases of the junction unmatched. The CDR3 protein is CASSLYGLAGGPNEQFF. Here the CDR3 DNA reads TGCGCCAGCAGCTTGTACGGACTAGCGGGAGGGCCAAATGAGCAGTTCTTC.

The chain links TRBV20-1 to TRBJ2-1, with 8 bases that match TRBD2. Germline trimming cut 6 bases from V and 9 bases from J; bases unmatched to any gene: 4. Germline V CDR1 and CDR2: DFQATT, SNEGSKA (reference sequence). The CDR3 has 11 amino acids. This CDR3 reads CSASGGTEQFF. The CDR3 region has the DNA TGCAGTGCCAGCGGGGGAACTGAGCAGTTCTTC.

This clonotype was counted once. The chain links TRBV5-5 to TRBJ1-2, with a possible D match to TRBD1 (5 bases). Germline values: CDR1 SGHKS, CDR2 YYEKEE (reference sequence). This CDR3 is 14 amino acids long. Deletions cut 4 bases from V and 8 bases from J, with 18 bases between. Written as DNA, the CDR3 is TGTGCCAGCAGCCTAGGACACGAACTCTACGGCTACACCTTC. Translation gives CASSLGHELYGYTF.

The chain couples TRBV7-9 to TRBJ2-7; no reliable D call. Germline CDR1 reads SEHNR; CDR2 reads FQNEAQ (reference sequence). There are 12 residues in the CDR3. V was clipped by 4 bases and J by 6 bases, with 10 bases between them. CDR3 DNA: TGTGCCAGCAGCTCAATAGTCCCCGAGCAGTACTTC. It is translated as CASSSIVPEQYF.

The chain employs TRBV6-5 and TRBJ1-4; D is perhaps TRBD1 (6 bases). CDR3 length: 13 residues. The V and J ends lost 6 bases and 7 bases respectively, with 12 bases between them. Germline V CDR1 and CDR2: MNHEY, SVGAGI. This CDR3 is CASRGRGSEKLFF. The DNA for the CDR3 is TGTGCCAGCAGGGGCAGGGGTTCTGAAAAACTGTTTTTT.

The CDR3 is CASSPLEQGGNEQFF. The CDR3 region has the DNA TGCGCCAGCAGCCCCTTGGAACAGGGGGGCAATGAGCAGTTCTTC. This chain connects TRBV5-1 to TRBJ2-1, with 8 bases identical to TRBD1. Germline CDR1 reads SGHRS; CDR2 reads YFSETQ. J was trimmed by 6 bases and V by 4 bases; bases with no gene match: 9. This CDR3 region has 15 residues. Drawing the rest from reference TRBV5-1 and TRBJ2-1, the complete variable domain is KAGVTQTPRYLIKTRGQQVTLSCSPISGHRSVSWYQQTPGQGLQFLFEYFSETQRNKGNFPGRFSGRQFSNSRSEMNVSTLELGDSALYLCASSPLEQGGNEQFFGPGTRLTVL.

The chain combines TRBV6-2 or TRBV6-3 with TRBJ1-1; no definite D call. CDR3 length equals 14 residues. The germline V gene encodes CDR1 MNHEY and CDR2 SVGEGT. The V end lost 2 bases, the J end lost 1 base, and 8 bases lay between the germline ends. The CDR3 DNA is TGTGCCAGCAGTTACGATCGGGAGAACACTGAAGCTTTCTTT. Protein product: CASSYDRENTEAFF.

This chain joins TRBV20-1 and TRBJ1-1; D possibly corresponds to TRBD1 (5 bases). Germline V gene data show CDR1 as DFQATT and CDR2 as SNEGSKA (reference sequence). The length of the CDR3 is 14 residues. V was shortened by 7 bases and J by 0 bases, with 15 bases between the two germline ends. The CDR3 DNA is TGCAGTGAAGGGGCGGAGAACATGAACACTGAAGCTTTCTTT. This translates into CSEGAENMNTEAFF.

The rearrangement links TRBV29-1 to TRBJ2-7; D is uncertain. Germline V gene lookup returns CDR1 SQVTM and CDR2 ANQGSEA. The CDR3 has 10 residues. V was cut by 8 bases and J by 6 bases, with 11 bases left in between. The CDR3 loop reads CSSAEVEQYF. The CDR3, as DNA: TGCAGCTCTGCTGAGGTCGAGCAGTACTTC.

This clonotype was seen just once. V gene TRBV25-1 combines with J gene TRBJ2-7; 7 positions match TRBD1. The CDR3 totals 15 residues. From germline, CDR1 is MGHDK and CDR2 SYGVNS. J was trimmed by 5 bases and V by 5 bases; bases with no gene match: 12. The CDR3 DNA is TGTGCCAGCAGTACCCGGGACAGACTAAACAACGAGCAGTACTTC. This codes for CASSTRDRLNNEQYF.

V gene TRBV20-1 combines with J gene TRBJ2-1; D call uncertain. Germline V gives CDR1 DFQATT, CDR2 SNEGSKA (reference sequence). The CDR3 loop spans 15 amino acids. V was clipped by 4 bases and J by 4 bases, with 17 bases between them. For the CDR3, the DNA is TGCAGTGCTATCCCTGGTGGGCGCGGTTACAATGAGCAGTTCTTC. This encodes CSAIPGGRGYNEQFF.

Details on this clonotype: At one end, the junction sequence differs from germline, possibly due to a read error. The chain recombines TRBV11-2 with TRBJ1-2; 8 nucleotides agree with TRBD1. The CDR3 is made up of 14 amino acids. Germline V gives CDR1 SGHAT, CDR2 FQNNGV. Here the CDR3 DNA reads TGTGCCAGCAGCTCAAACAGGGGGGGCTATGACTACACCTTC. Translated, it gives CASSSNRGGYDYTF. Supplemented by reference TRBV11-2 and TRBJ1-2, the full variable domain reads EAGVAQSPRYKIIEKRQSVAFWCNPISGHATLYWYQQILGQGPKLLIQFQNNGVVDDSQLPKDRFSAERLKGVDSTLKIQPAKLEDSAVYLCASSSNRGGYDYTFGSGTRLTVV.

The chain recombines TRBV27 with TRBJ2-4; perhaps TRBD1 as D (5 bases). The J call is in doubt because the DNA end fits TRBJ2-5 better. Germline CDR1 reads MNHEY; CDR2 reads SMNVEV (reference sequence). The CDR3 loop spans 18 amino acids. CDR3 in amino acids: CASSRWLTDSPLRETQYF. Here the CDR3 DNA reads TGTGCCAGCAGTCGTTGGTTAACCGACAGTCCCCTTCGAGAGACCCAGTACTTC.

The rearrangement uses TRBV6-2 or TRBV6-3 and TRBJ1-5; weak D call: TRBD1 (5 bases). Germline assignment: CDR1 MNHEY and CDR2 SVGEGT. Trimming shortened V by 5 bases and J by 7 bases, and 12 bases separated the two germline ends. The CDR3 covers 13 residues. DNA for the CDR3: TGTGCCAGCAGTATCAGGGATGTGCAGCCCCAGCATTTT. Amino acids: CASSIRDVQPQHF.

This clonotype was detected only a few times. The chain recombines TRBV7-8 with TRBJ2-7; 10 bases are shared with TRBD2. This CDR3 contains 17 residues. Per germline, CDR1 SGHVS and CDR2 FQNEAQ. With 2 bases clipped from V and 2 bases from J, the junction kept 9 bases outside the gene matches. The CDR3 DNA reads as TGTGCCAGCAGCTTACCCACTGGGACTAGCGCCGCCTACGAGCAGTACTTC. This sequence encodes CASSLPTGTSAAYEQYF.

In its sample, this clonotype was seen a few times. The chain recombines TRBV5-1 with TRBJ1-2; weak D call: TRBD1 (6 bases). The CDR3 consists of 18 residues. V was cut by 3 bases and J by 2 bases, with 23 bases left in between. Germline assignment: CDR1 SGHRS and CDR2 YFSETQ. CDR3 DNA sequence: TGCGCCAGCAGCTCAGCCCCAGCACAGGGCTGTGAGAACTATGGCTACACCTTC. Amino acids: CASSSAPAQGCENYGYTF.

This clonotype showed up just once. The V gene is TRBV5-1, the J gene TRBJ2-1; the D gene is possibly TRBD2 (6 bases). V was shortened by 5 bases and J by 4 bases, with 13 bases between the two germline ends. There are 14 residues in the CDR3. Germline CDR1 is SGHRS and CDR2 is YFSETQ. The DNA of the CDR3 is TGCGCCAGCAGGGACGGACTAAAATACAATGAGCAGTTCTTC. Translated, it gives CASRDGLKYNEQFF.

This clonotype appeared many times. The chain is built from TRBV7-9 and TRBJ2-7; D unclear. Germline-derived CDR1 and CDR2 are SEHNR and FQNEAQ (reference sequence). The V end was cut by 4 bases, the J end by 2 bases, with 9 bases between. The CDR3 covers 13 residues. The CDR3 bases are TGTGCCAGCAGCTCGGCGAATACCTACGAGCAGTACTTC. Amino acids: CASSSANTYEQYF.

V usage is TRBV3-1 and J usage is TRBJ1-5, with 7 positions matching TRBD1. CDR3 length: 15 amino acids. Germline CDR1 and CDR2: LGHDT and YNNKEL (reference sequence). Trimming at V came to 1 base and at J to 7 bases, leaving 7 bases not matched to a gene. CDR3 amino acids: CASSQADRATQPQHF. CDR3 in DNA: TGTGCCAGCAGCCAAGCTGACAGGGCTACCCAGCCCCAGCATTTT.

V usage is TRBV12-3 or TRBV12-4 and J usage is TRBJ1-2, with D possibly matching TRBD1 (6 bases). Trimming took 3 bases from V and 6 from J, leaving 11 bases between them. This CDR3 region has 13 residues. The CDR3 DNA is TGTGCCAGCAGTTTGAACAGGGTAAATGGCTACACCTTC. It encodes CASSLNRVNGYTF.

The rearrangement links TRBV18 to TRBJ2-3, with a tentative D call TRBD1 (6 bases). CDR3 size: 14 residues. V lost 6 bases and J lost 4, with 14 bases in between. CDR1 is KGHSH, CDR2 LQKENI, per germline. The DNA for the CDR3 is TGTGCCAGCTCTAGTCCTGAGGGGGCAGATACGCAGTATTTT. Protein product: CASSSPEGADTQYF.